Below, 9 T cell receptor beta chains from the same sample are listed, as sequenced in a study of T cell clonality in common variable immunodeficiency. Some clones are missing from TCRdb's copy, which holds only in-frame ones; the method was immunoSEQ multiplex PCR. Observed in the sample are about 26,000 clones, none of them singletons. Their antigens are not known. Study-wide results and caveats: In common variable immunodeficiency, TCR beta chains reportedly carried fewer deletions and N-nucleotide insertions.

The sample taken for sequencing was peripheral blood mononuclear cells. These receptors all come from a human donor with common variable immunodeficiency.

As for this clone: The read finishes 3 residues shy of the CDR3 end, and the germline J gene is used to complete it. The chain uses TRBV19 and TRBJ1-1, with D unclear. The CDR3 sequence is 13 residues long. The germline V and J ends were trimmed by 1 base and 1 base, with 4 bases remaining between them. The V gene's germline CDR1 is LNHDA and CDR2 SQIVND (reference sequence). The DNA read from the CDR3 is TGTGCCAGTAGTATAGGCGGGAACACTGAA. Its protein is CASSIGGNTE. The full-length CDR3 reads as CASSIGGNTEAFF.

The sample holds a few counts of this clone. Read coverage stops 3 residues before the CDR3 terminus; the germline J gene supplies the remainder. The chain links TRBV20-1 to TRBJ1-5, with a tentative D call TRBD1 (6 bases). This CDR3 contains 14 residues. Per the germline V gene, CDR1 is DFQATT and CDR2 is SNEGSKA (reference sequence). V gave up 3 bases and J gave up 6 bases, with 15 bases separating them. This chain's CDR3 is CSAREQGLGQPQHF. The CDR3 bases that were read are TGCAGTGCTAGGGAACAGGGTTTGGGTCAGCCC.

This clone was detected only a few times. The sequenced fragment ends 3 residues before the CDR3 boundary, so the rest is inferred from the germline J gene. The chain recombines TRBV20-1 with TRBJ2-1; a possible D gene is TRBD2 (7 bases). Trimming removed 3 bases at V and 8 bases at J, with 11 bases between. Germline V gives CDR1 DFQATT, CDR2 SNEGSKA (reference sequence). CDR3 size: 12 residues. This CDR3 is CSASGGAHEQFF. CDR3 DNA, as far as it was read: TGCAGTGCTAGTGGGGGGGCCCATGAG.

This clone was picked up many times. The read halts 3 residues ahead of the CDR3 end, with the missing end drawn from the germline J gene. V and J are TRBV18 and TRBJ2-1; D may be TRBD2 (5 bases). Germline values: CDR1 KGHSH, CDR2 LQKENI. There are 15 residues in the CDR3. V was cut by 0 bases and J by 3 bases, with 9 bases left in between. CDR3 bases read: TGTGCCAGCTCACCACCGACTACGATCTACAATGAG. Translated: CASSPPTTIYNE. The full CDR3 is CASSPPTTIYNEQFF.

The table lists this clone with many counts. The CDR3 is cut off 3 residues early in the read; its end comes from the germline J gene. The chain carries TRBV19 and TRBJ1-1; D is uncertain. CDR1 and CDR2 from the germline V gene are LNHDA and SQIVND (reference sequence). Trimming took 5 bases from V and 2 from J, leaving 9 bases between them. The CDR3 is 13 amino acids. Here the CDR3 reads CASSFQRNTEAFF. The CDR3 bases that were read are TGTGCCAGTAGTTTCCAGAGAAACACTGAA.

This clone was seen ten or more times. The DNA ends 3 residues before the CDR3 does, and the rest of the CDR3 is filled in from the germline J gene. The rearrangement links TRBV19 to TRBJ1-1; tentatively, D is TRBD1 (5 bases). Germline V lookup: CDR1 LNHDA, CDR2 SQIVND (reference sequence). This CDR3 is built from 13 residues. Incomplete CDR3 DNA: TGTGCCAGTAGTTCCGGGGGAATATTGGAA. Encoded protein: CASSSGGILE. The entire CDR3 protein is CASSSGGILEAFF.

This clone came up a few times. The read falls 3 residues short of the CDR3 end, and the missing part is taken from the germline J gene. The chain links TRBV30 to TRBJ1-5; D is undetermined. V was shortened by 5 bases and J by 0 bases, with 14 bases between the two germline ends. Germline CDR1 GTSNPN, CDR2 SVGIG (reference sequence). This CDR3 contains 15 residues. The CDR3 loop is CAWGVRGHSNQPQHF. Partial CDR3 DNA: TGTGCCTGGGGGGTTCGGGGTCATAGCAATCAGCCC.

Ten or more counts support this clone. The CDR3 end falls 3 residues outside the read, so it is completed with the germline J gene. V usage is TRBV20-1 and J usage is TRBJ2-1, with D maybe TRBD2 (6 bases). The CDR3 runs 13 residues. Germline CDR1 and CDR2: DFQATT and SNEGSKA (reference sequence). Deletions cut 2 bases from V and 7 bases from J, with 12 bases between. The DNA read from the CDR3 is TGCAGTGCTAGACCCCGACTAGTTAATGAG. Protein: CSARPRLVNE. The whole CDR3 is CSARPRLVNEQFF.

This clone was recorded a few times. The missing CDR3 end, 3 residues past where the read stops, is filled in from the germline J gene. The genes are TRBV20-1 and TRBJ2-7, with D possibly being TRBD2 (6 bases). Trimming took off 3 bases at V and 5 bases at J, with 8 bases between the two ends. This CDR3 has 11 residues. CDR1 is DFQATT, CDR2 SNEGSKA, per germline (reference sequence). CDR3 DNA (partial): TGCAGTGCTAGCCCGGGGGACGAG. It codes for CSASPGDE. The full CDR3 protein reads CSASPGDEQYF.